The next 13 T cell receptor beta chains were all read from a single sample in a study of siplizumab effects on memory and regulatory T cells. Assay: immunoSEQ multiplex PCR; the TCRdb copy retains only in-frame clones and omits some. The sample has 70,000 or so clones, 75% to 90% seen once. Material: Tregs sorted from blood. The receptors stem from a human donor in good health.

The V call is TRBV5-1, the J call TRBJ2-7; possibly TRBD2 for D (5 bases). The CDR3 contains 15 residues. The V end was cut by 3 bases, the J end by 4 bases, with 17 bases between. From germline, CDR1 is SGHRS and CDR2 YFSETQ. In DNA, the CDR3 is TGCGCCAGCAGCTCTCGAGCCCTCGGAGGATACGAGCAGTACTTC. Residues: CASSSRALGGYEQYF.

This clone occurred a few times. This chain links TRBV5-6 with TRBJ2-1; perhaps D is TRBD1 or TRBD2 (5 bases each). Germline CDR1 is SGHDT and CDR2 is YYEEEE. V lost 6 bases and J lost 7, with 14 bases in between. The length of the CDR3 is 13 residues. In nucleotides, the CDR3 is TGTGCCAGCATCCGGGGCAAGAGGAATGAGCAGTTCTTC. This encodes CASIRGKRNEQFF.

V and J are TRBV10-3 and TRBJ2-1, with 10 bases matching TRBD1. The CDR3 loop spans 16 amino acids. Germline CDR1 and CDR2: ENHRY and SYGVKD. The ends lost 2 bases at V and 6 bases at J; junction bases unmatched: 7. CDR3: CAISEAGTGERNEQFF. The CDR3 DNA reads as TGTGCCATCAGTGAGGCAGGGACAGGGGAACGCAATGAGCAGTTCTTC.

The rearrangement links TRBV2 to TRBJ2-2; possible D gene TRBD2, 5 bases. Germline V gives CDR1 SNHLY, CDR2 FYNNEI. The CDR3 loop spans 14 amino acids. V lost 1 base, J lost 9 bases, and 12 bases lay in between. The CDR3 is CASSEGGGPRELFF. CDR3 coding DNA: TGTGCCAGCAGTGAAGGTGGAGGACCAAGGGAGCTGTTTTTT.

This chain links TRBV5-6 with TRBJ2-2; 9 bases align to TRBD2. V lost 4 bases, J lost 6 bases, and 7 bases stayed unmatched. The germline V gene has CDR1 SGHDT and CDR2 YYEEEE. The CDR3 consists of 15 residues. The chain's CDR3 is CASSLSGSWAGELFF. CDR3 nucleotide sequence: TGTGCCAGCAGCCTTAGCGGGAGTTGGGCCGGGGAGCTGTTTTTT.

A few counts support this clone. The chain uses TRBV7-9 and TRBJ2-5; D may be TRBD1 (6 bases). The V gene's germline CDR1 is SEHNR and CDR2 FQNEAQ (reference sequence). V dropped 2 bases and J dropped 10 bases, with 20 bases sitting between them. The CDR3 length is 15 residues. Here the CDR3 DNA reads TGTGCCAGCAGCTTATCGGGACAAAAGAGTAGGGGCCAGTACTTC. This encodes CASSLSGQKSRGQYF.

CDR3 in amino acids: CATKREGGYNEQFF. DNA of the CDR3: TGTGCCACCAAAAGGGAGGGTGGCTACAATGAGCAGTTCTTC. The V gene is TRBV19, the J gene TRBJ2-1; 7 bases line up with TRBD2. The CDR3 loop spans 14 amino acids. With V trimmed by 10 bases and J by 3 bases, 9 bases remained unmatched. CDR1 is LNHDA and CDR2 is SQIVND in the germline V gene (reference sequence).

The gene calls are TRBV10-3 and TRBJ2-2; 7 positions match TRBD2. The length of the CDR3 is 15 residues. With V trimmed by 6 bases and J by 1 base, 5 bases remained unmatched. The germline V gene encodes CDR1 ENHRY and CDR2 SYGVKD. Here the CDR3 reads CAISRLAQNTGELFF. The CDR3 DNA reads as TGTGCCATCAGCAGACTAGCTCAGAACACCGGGGAGCTGTTTTTT.

This chain uses TRBV5-1 with TRBJ1-2; TRBD1 aligns across 9 bases. Trimming took 4 bases from V and 6 from J; bases not matched to a gene: 7. Germline V gene data show CDR1 as SGHRS and CDR2 as YFSETQ. The CDR3 sequence is 14 residues long. CDR3 region: CASSLAGQGNGYTF. CDR3 coding DNA: TGCGCCAGCAGCCTGGCGGGACAGGGAAATGGCTACACCTTC.

The chain employs TRBV7-2 and TRBJ2-5; a weak D match, TRBD2 (5 bases). The better agreement between TRBJ2-7 and the DNA end casts doubt on the J call. The CDR3 spans 13 residues. Germline CDR1 reads SGHTA; CDR2 reads FQGNSA. This chain's CDR3 is CASSMTTTYEQYF. In nucleotides, the CDR3 is TGTGCCAGCAGCATGACTACTACCTACGAGCAGTACTTC.

The V and J genes are TRBV29-1 and TRBJ2-7; the D gene is possibly TRBD1 (5 bases). The CDR3 is 11 amino acids. CDR1 and CDR2 (germline): SQVTM, ANQGSEA. The V end was cut by 3 bases, the J end by 3 bases, with 6 bases between. The CDR3 DNA reads as TGCAGCGTTGAGCAGGGCTACGAGCAGTACTTC. Residues: CSVEQGYEQYF.

Only a few counts were recorded for this clone. The chain carries TRBV18 and TRBJ2-1; tentative D call: TRBD2 (5 bases). V shed 2 bases and J shed 9 bases, with 17 bases lying between them. The CDR3 has 15 residues. Germline lookup yields CDR1 KGHSH and CDR2 LQKENI. The CDR3 is CASSPRTGDWGEQFF. The CDR3, as DNA: TGTGCCAGCTCACCAAGGACCGGGGATTGGGGTGAGCAGTTCTTC.

The V gene is TRBV10-2, the J gene TRBJ2-1, with a tentative D call TRBD2 (6 bases). Germline CDR1 WSHSY, CDR2 SAAADI. Trimming shortened V by 6 bases and J by 7 bases, and 13 bases separated the two germline ends. The CDR3 is 13 residues long. The CDR3 nucleotides are TGCGCCAGCAGGACCCGACTAGGTAATGAGCAGTTCTTC. Amino acids: CASRTRLGNEQFF.